This TCR beta chain was recovered during a study of control samples from healthy donors and cancer patients. Using immunoSEQ multiplex PCR, the repertoire was profiled, and TCRdb retains in-frame clones only, with some absent. This sample has 70,000 or so clones, with approximately 84% found just once. This clone was found a few times. The CDR3 contains 14 residues. Per germline, CDR1 SGHRS and CDR2 YFSETQ. Trimming took 5 bases from V and 3 from J, leaving 11 bases between them. This sequence joins TRBV5-1 and TRBJ2-2, with D perhaps matching TRBD1 or TRBD2 (5 bases each). This clonotype was obtained from a man in his fifties or sixties in good health. The sample comprised blood. CDR3 sequence: CASSRGRHTGELFF. Here the CDR3 DNA reads TGCGCCAGCAGTCGGGGACGGCACACCGGGGAGCTGTTTTTT.